Listed here are 23 T cell receptor beta chains from one sample, sequenced in a study of T cell repertoires in cytomegalovirus infection. TCRdb ran MiXCR on the reads and lists one entry per CDR3 protein. The table has 100,000 to 150,000 distinct CDR3 sequences, roughly 9% seen once. Material for sequencing was PBMCs. All receptors derive from a human donor in good health (CMV status not recorded). Some clones in this sample may be carry-over from other donors' samples.

The chain joins TRBV12-3 or TRBV12-4 to TRBJ2-7, with D uncertain. V shed 5 bases and J shed 5 bases, with 7 bases lying between them. The CDR3 has 11 residues. CDR3 in amino acids: CASSALNEQYF. For the CDR3, the DNA is TGTGCCAGCAGTGCGCTAAACGAGCAGTACTTC.

The rearrangement joins TRBV7-2 to TRBJ2-4; D unresolved. The CDR3 runs 14 residues. Germline loops: CDR1 SGHTA, CDR2 FQGNSA. Trimming took 3 bases from V and 0 from J, leaving 6 bases between them. CDR3 coding DNA: TGTGCCAGCAGCTTTACTACAGCCAAAAACATTCAGTACTTC. Translation gives CASSFTTAKNIQYF. Full variable domain (remainder filled in from reference TRBV7-2 and TRBJ2-4): GAGVSQSPSNKVTEKGKDVELRCDPISGHTALYWYRQSLGQGLEFLIYFQGNSAPDKSGLPSDRFSAERTGGSVSTLTIQRTQQEDSAVYLCASSFTTAKNIQYFGAGTRLSVL.

The chain is built from TRBV20-1 and TRBJ2-1, with D perhaps given as TRBD1 or TRBD2 (6 bases each). Germline V CDR1 and CDR2: DFQATT, SNEGSKA (reference sequence). The CDR3 totals 14 residues. The V end was cut by 8 bases, the J end by 2 bases, with 16 bases between. The CDR3 loop reads CSPTGDNTYNEQFF. The CDR3 DNA sequence: TGCAGTCCCACGGGGGACAACACCTACAATGAGCAGTTCTTC.

The sample holds a few counts of this clonotype. The chain joins TRBV20-1 to TRBJ2-7; 8 bases map to TRBD2. Germline loops: CDR1 DFQATT, CDR2 SNEGSKA (reference sequence). Trimming removed 2 bases from V and 4 bases from J; junction bases left unmatched: 4. The CDR3 length is 13 residues. The CDR3 DNA reads TGCAGTGCTAGATCTACTAGCGGTTACGAGCAGTACTTC. This gives the protein CSARSTSGYEQYF.

This clonotype has at least ten counts. The J gene is TRBJ2-2, the V gene TRBV11-2, with D uncertain. The germline V gene encodes CDR1 SGHAT and CDR2 FQNNGV. V was pared by 5 bases and J by 4 bases, with 8 bases between. The CDR3 extends over 13 amino acids. CDR3 nucleotides: TGTGCCAGCAGCCCACGACCCACCGGGGAGCTGTTTTTT. It translates to CASSPRPTGELFF.

This clonotype turned up a few times. The rearrangement uses TRBV28 and TRBJ1-5, with 8 positions matching TRBD1. Germline V gene data show CDR1 as MDHEN and CDR2 as SYDVKM. The CDR3 length is 15 residues. Unmatched junction bases numbered 7, after V lost 6 bases and J lost 3 bases. The CDR3 coding sequence is TGTGCCAGCAGACGGGACAGGTCCATCAATCAGCCCCAGCATTTT. This codes for CASRRDRSINQPQHF.

At least ten counts were recorded for this clonotype. The chain couples TRBV2 to TRBJ2-1; D not resolved. Germline-derived CDR1 and CDR2 are SNHLY and FYNNEI. The CDR3 covers 11 residues. The V gene lost 3 bases and the J gene lost 10 bases, with 7 bases spanning the gap. The DNA of the CDR3 is TGTGCCAGCAGTGAGTCGAAGGAGCAGTTCTTC. This codes for CASSESKEQFF.

This clonotype has a count of ten or more. The chain uses TRBV11-2 and TRBJ1-2, with 8 bases aligning to TRBD1. V shed 6 bases and J 5 bases; nucleotides not matched to a gene: 5. Germline V gene sequence: CDR1 SGHAT, CDR2 FQNNGV. CDR3 length: 13 residues. CDR3 amino acids: CASRRTGLYGYTF. The CDR3 DNA sequence: TGTGCCAGCAGACGGACAGGGCTTTATGGCTACACCTTC.

This clonotype was picked up many times. The rearrangement uses TRBV7-9 and TRBJ1-1; weak D call: TRBD1 (6 bases). The CDR3 has 17 amino acids. The germline V and J ends were trimmed by 3 bases and 5 bases, with 22 bases remaining between them. Germline CDR1 SEHNR, CDR2 FQNEAQ (reference sequence). The CDR3 bases are TGTGCCAGCAGCTTTCCCAGGGAGGGACACTTTGTGACTGAAGCTTTCTTT. This codes for CASSFPREGHFVTEAFF.

This clonotype was recorded many times. This chain connects TRBV20-1 to TRBJ2-5, with 9 bases aligning to TRBD2. The CDR3 covers 16 residues. In germline, CDR1 is DFQATT, CDR2 SNEGSKA (reference sequence). The V and J ends lost 1 base and 5 bases, in that order; junction bases with no gene match: 11. CDR3 nucleotide sequence: TGCAGTGCTAGAGGATTAGGCCTAGCGGGGAGGGAGACCCAGTACTTC. The encoded protein is CSARGLGLAGRETQYF.

In the case of this clonotype: The junction does not match germline at one end; this may be a read error. The chain links TRBV7-2 to TRBJ2-2, with 15 positions matching TRBD2. CDR3 length: 20 amino acids. Germline V gene lookup returns CDR1 SGHTA and CDR2 FQGNSA. CDR3 amino acids: CSSSLEPWGLAGGRTGELFF. The CDR3, as DNA: TGTTCCAGCAGTTTAGAGCCCTGGGGACTAGCGGGGGGCCGGACCGGGGAGCTGTTTTTT.

The chain joins TRBV7-2 to TRBJ2-1; D not certain. This CDR3 spans 13 amino acids. Germline V lookup: CDR1 SGHTA, CDR2 FQGNSA. V was trimmed by 6 bases and J by 0 bases, leaving 6 bases between them. The CDR3 reads CASRKPSYNEQFF. CDR3 bases: TGTGCCAGCAGGAAGCCCTCCTACAATGAGCAGTTCTTC. Filled out from reference TRBV7-2 and TRBJ2-1, the complete variable domain reads GAGVSQSPSNKVTEKGKDVELRCDPISGHTALYWYRQSLGQGLEFLIYFQGNSAPDKSGLPSDRFSAERTGGSVSTLTIQRTQQEDSAVYLCASRKPSYNEQFFGPGTRLTVL.

This clonotype turned up a few times. The genes are TRBV29-1 and TRBJ1-1, with D possibly TRBD1 on 5 matching bases. V was clipped by 2 bases and J by 3 bases, with 10 bases between them. CDR1 is SQVTM and CDR2 is ANQGSEA in the germline V gene. There are 13 residues in the CDR3. DNA of the CDR3: TGCAGCGTTGAATACCTACAGGACACTGAAGCTTTCTTT. Amino acids: CSVEYLQDTEAFF. The full variable domain, its missing parts supplied by reference TRBV29-1 and TRBJ1-1, is SAVISQKPSRDICQRGTSLTIQCQVDSQVTMMFWYRQQPGQSLTLIATANQGSEATYESGFVIDKFPISRPNLTFSTLTVSNMSPEDSSIYLCSVEYLQDTEAFFGQGTRLTVV.

In its sample, this clonotype was seen a few times. The genes are TRBV30 and TRBJ2-7; unclear D gene. The CDR3 is 13 residues long. In germline, CDR1 is GTSNPN, CDR2 SVGIG (reference sequence). V shed 4 bases and J shed 3 bases, with 13 bases lying between them. The CDR3 protein is CAWTPKGGYEQYF. The CDR3 nucleotides are TGTGCCTGGACCCCGAAGGGTGGCTACGAGCAGTACTTC. Full variable domain (remainder filled in from reference TRBV30 and TRBJ2-7): SQTIHQWPATLVQPVGSPLSLECTVEGTSNPNLYWYRQAAGRGLQLLFYSVGIGQISSEVPQNLSASRPQDRQFILSSKKLLLSDSGFYLCAWTPKGGYEQYFGPGTRLTVT.

There are many counts of this clonotype. The chain joins TRBV28 to TRBJ2-3; 10 bases are a match to TRBD2. This CDR3 has 13 amino acids. V dropped 9 bases and J dropped 9; count of bases not matched to a gene: 9. Germline-derived CDR1 and CDR2 are MDHEN and SYDVKM. CDR3 region: CASSIAGGRTQYF. The DNA for the CDR3 is TGTGCCAGTTCGATAGCGGGGGGACGAACGCAGTATTTT.

This clonotype occurred many times. V gene TRBV28 combines with J gene TRBJ2-1; D is unresolved. The germline gives CDR1 MDHEN, CDR2 SYDVKM. The CDR3 runs to 15 residues. Trimming removed 9 bases at V and 0 bases at J, with 15 bases between. In nucleotides, the CDR3 is TGTGCCAGTCGGTCCGGCGGCTCCTCCTACAATGAGCAGTTCTTC. It specifies CASRSGGSSYNEQFF.

This sequence joins TRBV5-6 and TRBJ1-2; no firm D call. The CDR3 loop spans 13 amino acids. CDR1 and CDR2 from the germline V gene are SGHDT and YYEEEE. V was pared by 0 bases and J by 6 bases, with 9 bases between. The CDR3: CASSLDLADGYTF. The CDR3 nucleotides read TGTGCCAGCAGCTTGGATTTAGCGGATGGCTACACCTTC.

This clonotype was counted ten times or more. The V call is TRBV5-4, the J call TRBJ2-1; 13 bases match TRBD2. The CDR3 loop spans 15 amino acids. V shed 4 bases and J 8 bases; nucleotides not matched to a gene: 6. Germline CDR1 is SGHNT and CDR2 is YYREEE (reference sequence). The chain's CDR3 is CASSPGTSGVDEQFF. Written as DNA, the CDR3 is TGTGCCAGCAGCCCGGGGACTAGCGGGGTCGATGAGCAGTTCTTC.

This clonotype was seen ten or more times. The V gene is TRBV24-1, the J gene TRBJ2-3, with a possible D match to TRBD2 (5 bases). Looked up from germline, CDR1 is KGHDR and CDR2 is SFDVKD. The V and J ends lost 4 bases and 5 bases respectively, with 12 bases between them. This CDR3 comprises 14 residues. The CDR3 coding sequence is TGTGCCACCAGTGACCCCGGACGGGGAGATACGCAGTATTTT. It codes for CATSDPGRGDTQYF.

With respect to this clonotype: A single base separates this from a much larger clone, so it may be a read error. J is TRBJ2-3 and V is TRBV12-3 or TRBV12-4; TRBD2 matches at 10 bases. J lost 2 bases, V lost 7 bases, and 6 bases had no gene match. This CDR3 contains 15 residues. CDR3 loop: CASNLAGANTDTQYF. CDR3 bases: TGTGCCAGCAACCTAGCGGGGGCGAACACAGATACGCAGTATTTT.

The chain carries TRBV20-1 and TRBJ1-5; D gene uncertain. V shed 4 bases and J shed 5 bases, with 9 bases lying between them. Germline values: CDR1 DFQATT, CDR2 SNEGSKA (reference sequence). CDR3 size: 12 residues. This chain's CDR3 is CSATPGYQPQHF. CDR3 nucleotide sequence: TGCAGTGCTACGCCGGGGTATCAGCCCCAGCATTTT.

This clonotype has only a few counts. The chain uses TRBV2 and TRBJ2-7; 9 bases line up with TRBD2. CDR1 is SNHLY and CDR2 is FYNNEI in the germline V gene. The CDR3 length is 14 residues. Trimming took 3 bases from V and 7 from J; bases not matched to a gene: 7. This CDR3 is CASSDGGGAGEQYF. In DNA form, the CDR3 reads TGTGCCAGCAGTGATGGCGGGGGGGCTGGAGAGCAGTACTTC. The complete variable domain, with remaining parts taken from reference TRBV2 and TRBJ2-7, reads EPEVTQTPSHQVTQMGQEVILRCVPISNHLYFYWYRQILGQKVEFLVSFYNNEISEKSEIFDDQFSVERPDGSNFTLKIRSTKLEDSAMYFCASSDGGGAGEQYFGPGTRLTVT.

This clonotype has ten or more counts. The chain joins TRBV6-1 to TRBJ2-7; a weak D match, TRBD2 (5 bases). Germline values: CDR1 MNHNS, CDR2 SASEGT. V was trimmed by 6 bases and J by 2 bases, leaving 14 bases between them. This CDR3 contains 14 residues. CDR3 region: CASRGDIPPYEQYF. The DNA for the CDR3 is TGTGCCAGCAGGGGAGACATCCCCCCCTACGAGCAGTACTTC.